The entry that follows covers one TCR beta chain sequence. The germline V gene encodes CDR1 KGHSH and CDR2 LQKENI. This CDR3 has 17 residues. V shed 3 bases, J shed 5 bases, and the junction held 13 bases outside the gene matches. As processed by the authors: Estimation of nucleated cell counts relied on the amplification of reference gene primers. Here immunoSEQ multiplex PCR was the method, and the copy in TCRdb shows in-frame clones only, minus some. V and J calls plus clone size are reproduced from that table; the DNA served to infer D and trimming. The table lists 200,000 to 300,000 clones, roughly 86% of them singletons. The sample is drawn from a study of blood T cell repertoires in COVID-19. Turning to the study itself: The origin of the acute and convalescent COVID-19 samples was the United States, Italy and Spain. PBMCs, B-cell-depleted T cells, or T cells provided the cDNA or gDNA that made up the material.

The chain joins TRBV18 to TRBJ2-5, with TRBD1 identical over 9 bases. The specimen sequenced was peripheral blood. The clonotype originates from a human donor in a cohort sampled during active COVID-19. The DNA of the CDR3 is TGTGCCAGCTCACCCCGCCGGATGGGGACAGGGTGGGAGACCCAGTACTTC. Translated: CASSPRRMGTGWETQYF. Full variable domain (missing parts from reference TRBV18 and TRBJ2-5): NAGVMQNPRHLVRRRGQEARLRCSPMKGHSHVYWYRQLPEEGLKFMVYLQKENIIDESGMPKERFSAEFPKEGPSILRIQQVVRGDSAAYFCASSPRRMGTGWETQYFGPGTRLLVL.